This T cell receptor beta chain was retrieved from a study of blood T cell repertoires in COVID-19. The wider study: Specimens from acute and convalescent COVID-19 originated in the United States, Italy and Spain. In each case, the material was cDNA or gDNA derived from T cells, B-cell-depleted T cells, or PBMCs.

The protocol was immunoSEQ multiplex PCR, while the TCRdb copy is restricted to in-frame clones and leaves out a portion. Among roughly 140,000 clones listed, 84% were seen once. Assignment of participants to cohorts was predicated upon participant-reported clinical history. Exposed enrollees encountered a COVID-19 case at some point within 2 weeks before study entry. This CDR3 has 16 residues. Looked up from germline, CDR1 is SGHTA and CDR2 is FQGTGA. Trimming took 5 bases from V and 0 from J, leaving 14 bases between them. This sequence joins TRBV7-3 and TRBJ1-3; D is perhaps TRBD1 (5 bases). The receptor was derived from a woman aged 18-35 years who had been exposed to COVID-19. Sequencing input: PBMCs or T cells enriched from blood (not recorded which). The CDR3 DNA sequence: TGTGCCAGCAGCATCGGACACCCGGGCTCTGGAAACACCATATATTTT. The encoded protein is CASSIGHPGSGNTIYF.